This record looks at one T cell receptor (beta chain) sequence and its context. CDR1 LNHDA and CDR2 SQIVND come from the germline V gene (reference sequence). The CDR3 spans 15 residues. V trimming: 6 bases; J trimming: 3 bases; junction bases outside the gene matches: 10. This sample is part of a study of CD8 T cells in Susac syndrome. RNA in amounts of roughly 0.5 to 1 ug was reverse transcribed with random hexamers. TCRdb processed the immunoSEQ multiplex PCR reads anew with MiXCR; each CDR3 protein has one entry. The repertoire has tens of thousands of distinct CDR3 sequences, just under 95% of them found once; the top ten carry roughly 0.31%.

Sequencing used CD4+ T cells from PBMCs. The V gene is TRBV19, the J gene TRBJ1-2; 7 bases map to TRBD1. This TCR derives from a human donor with Susac syndrome. The CDR3, as DNA: TGTGCCAGTAGCCCCGGGACAGCCATCTACTATGGCTACACCTTC. Translating gives CASSPGTAIYYGYTF.